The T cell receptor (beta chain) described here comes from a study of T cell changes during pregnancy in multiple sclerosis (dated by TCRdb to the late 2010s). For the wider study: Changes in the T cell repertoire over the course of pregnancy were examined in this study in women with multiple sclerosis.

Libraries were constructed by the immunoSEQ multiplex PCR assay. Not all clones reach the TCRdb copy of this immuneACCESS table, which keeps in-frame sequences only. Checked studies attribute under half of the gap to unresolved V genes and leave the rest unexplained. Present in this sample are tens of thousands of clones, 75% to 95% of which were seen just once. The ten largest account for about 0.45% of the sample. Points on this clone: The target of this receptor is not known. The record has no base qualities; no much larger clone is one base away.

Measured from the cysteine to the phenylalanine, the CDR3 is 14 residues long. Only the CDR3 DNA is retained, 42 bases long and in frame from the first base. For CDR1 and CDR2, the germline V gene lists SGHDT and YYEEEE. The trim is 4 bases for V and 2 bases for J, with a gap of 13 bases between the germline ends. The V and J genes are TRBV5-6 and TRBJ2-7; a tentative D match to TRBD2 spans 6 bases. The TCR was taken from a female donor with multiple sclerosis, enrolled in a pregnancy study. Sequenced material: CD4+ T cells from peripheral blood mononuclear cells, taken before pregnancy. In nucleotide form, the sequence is TGTGCCAGCAGCCTGGGACTGGATACCTACGAGCAGTACTTC. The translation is CASSLGLDTYEQYF.